Listed here is a single T cell receptor (beta chain). What it binds is not known. Other DNA sequences from this sample encode an identical CDR3 as well. The method was immunoSEQ multiplex PCR; TCRdb's version includes in-frame clones alone and lacks a portion of them. The sample holds under 400,000 clones, 80% to 90% seen once. The treatment was: some 20 received Ad26.COV2.S at low or high dose, single or two shots; several received placebo; per-sample allocation not given. Sample collection was performed on day 63 after the first vaccine or placebo injection. Trimming removed 5 bases from V and 0 bases from J, with 7 bases in between. This CDR3 is 13 amino acids long. These data come from a study of Ad26.COV2.S vaccination and SARS-CoV-2 variants. Findings of the study overall: Assessments of TCR breadth and depth may have underestimated the total T cell responses. Spike-specific TCR breadth was greater in vaccine than placebo recipients.

The genes are TRBV12-3 or TRBV12-4 and TRBJ1-1; unclear D gene. This receptor was identified in a person between 18 and 65 years old who received the Ad26.COV2.S COVID-19 vaccine or a placebo. The source material was peripheral blood, sampled in a trial of Ad26.COV2.S vaccine versus placebo. Here the CDR3 reads CASSPRVNTEAFF. The CDR3, as DNA: TGTGCCAGCAGTCCCAGAGTGAACACTGAAGCTTTCTTT.